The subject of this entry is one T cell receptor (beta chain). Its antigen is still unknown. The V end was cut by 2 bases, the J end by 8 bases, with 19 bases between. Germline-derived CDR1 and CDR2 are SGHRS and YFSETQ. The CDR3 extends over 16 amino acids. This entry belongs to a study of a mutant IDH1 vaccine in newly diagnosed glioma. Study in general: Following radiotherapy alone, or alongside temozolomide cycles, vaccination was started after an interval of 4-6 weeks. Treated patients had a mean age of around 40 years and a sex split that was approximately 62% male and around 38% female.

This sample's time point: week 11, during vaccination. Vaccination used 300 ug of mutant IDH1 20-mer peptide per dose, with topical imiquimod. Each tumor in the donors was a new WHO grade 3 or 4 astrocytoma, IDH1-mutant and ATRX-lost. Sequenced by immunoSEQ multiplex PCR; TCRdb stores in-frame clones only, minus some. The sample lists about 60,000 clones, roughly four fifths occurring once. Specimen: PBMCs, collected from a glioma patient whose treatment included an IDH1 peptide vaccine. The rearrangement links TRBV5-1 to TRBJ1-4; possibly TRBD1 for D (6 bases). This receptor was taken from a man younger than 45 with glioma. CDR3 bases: TGCGCCAGCAGCTTTGTGGAGGGGGAAAATCGCGAAAAACTGTTTTTT. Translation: CASSFVEGENREKLFF.